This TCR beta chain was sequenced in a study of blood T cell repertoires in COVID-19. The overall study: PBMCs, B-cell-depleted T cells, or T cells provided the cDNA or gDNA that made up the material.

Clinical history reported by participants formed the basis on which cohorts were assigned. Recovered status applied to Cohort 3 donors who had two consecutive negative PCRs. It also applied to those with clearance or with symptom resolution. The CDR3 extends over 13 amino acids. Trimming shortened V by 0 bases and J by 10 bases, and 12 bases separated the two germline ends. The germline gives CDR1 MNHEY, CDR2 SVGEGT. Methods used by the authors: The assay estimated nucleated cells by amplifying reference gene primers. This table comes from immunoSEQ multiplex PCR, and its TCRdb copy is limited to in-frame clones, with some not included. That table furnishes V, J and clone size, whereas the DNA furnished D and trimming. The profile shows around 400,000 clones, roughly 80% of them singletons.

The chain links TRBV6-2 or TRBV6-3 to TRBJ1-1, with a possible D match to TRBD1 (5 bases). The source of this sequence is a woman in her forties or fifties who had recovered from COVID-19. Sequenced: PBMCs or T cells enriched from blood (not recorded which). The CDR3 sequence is CASSYSGLGAAFF. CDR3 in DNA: TGTGCCAGCAGTTACTCGGGGTTAGGGGCAGCTTTCTTT.